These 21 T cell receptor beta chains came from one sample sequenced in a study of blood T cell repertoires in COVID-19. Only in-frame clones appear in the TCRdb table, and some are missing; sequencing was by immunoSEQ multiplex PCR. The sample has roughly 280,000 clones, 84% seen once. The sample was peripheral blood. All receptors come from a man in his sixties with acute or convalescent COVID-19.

CDR3 region: CASSLSRREQYF. Written as DNA, the CDR3 is TGTGCCAGCAGCTTAAGCCGGAGGGAGCAGTACTTC. The rearrangement joins TRBV7-2 to TRBJ2-7; weak D call: TRBD2 (5 bases). The V end was cut by 2 bases, the J end by 7 bases, with 9 bases between. The CDR3 sequence is 12 residues long. From germline, CDR1 is SGHTA and CDR2 FQGNSA.

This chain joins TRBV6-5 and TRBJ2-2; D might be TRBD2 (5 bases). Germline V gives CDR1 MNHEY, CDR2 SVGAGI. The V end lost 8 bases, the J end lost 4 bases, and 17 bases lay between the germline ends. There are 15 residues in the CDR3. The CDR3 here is CASGSKGAGTGELFF. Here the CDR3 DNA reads TGTGCCAGCGGGAGTAAGGGCGCGGGCACCGGGGAGCTGTTTTTT.

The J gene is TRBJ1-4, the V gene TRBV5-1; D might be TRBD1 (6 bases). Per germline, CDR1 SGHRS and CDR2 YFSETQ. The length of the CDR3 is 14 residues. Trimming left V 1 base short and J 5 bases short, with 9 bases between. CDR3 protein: CASSLRTENEKLFF. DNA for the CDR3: TGCGCCAGCAGCTTGCGGACAGAAAATGAAAAACTGTTTTTT.

The CDR3 region has the DNA TGTGCCAGCAGCGTAAACTCAGGGGATGATGAAAAACTGTTTTTT. Its translation is CASSVNSGDDEKLFF. The chain joins TRBV11-3 to TRBJ1-4; D possibly corresponds to TRBD1 (6 bases). The V gene's germline CDR1 is SGHNT and CDR2 YENEEA. CDR3 size: 15 residues. Deletions cut 5 bases from V and 6 bases from J, with 16 bases between.

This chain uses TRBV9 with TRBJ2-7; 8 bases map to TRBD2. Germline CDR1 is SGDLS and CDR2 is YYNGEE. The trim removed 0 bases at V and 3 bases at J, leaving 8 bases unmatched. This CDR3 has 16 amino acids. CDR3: CASSVGSAGGLYEQYF. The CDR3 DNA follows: TGTGCCAGCAGCGTAGGATCCGCGGGGGGTCTCTACGAGCAGTACTTC.

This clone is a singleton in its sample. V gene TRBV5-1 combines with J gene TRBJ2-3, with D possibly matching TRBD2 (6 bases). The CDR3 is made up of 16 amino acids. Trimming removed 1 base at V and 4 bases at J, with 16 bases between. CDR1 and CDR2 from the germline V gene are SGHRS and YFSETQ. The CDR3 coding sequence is TGCGCCAGCAGCTTGCGCGGAGGGCTGCAGGCAGATACGCAGTATTTT. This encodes CASSLRGGLQADTQYF.

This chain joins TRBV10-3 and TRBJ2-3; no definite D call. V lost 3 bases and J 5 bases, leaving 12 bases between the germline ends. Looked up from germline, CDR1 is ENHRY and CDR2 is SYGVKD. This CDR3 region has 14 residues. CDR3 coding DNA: TGTGCCATCAGTGATCCCATGAGAGGAGATACGCAGTATTTT. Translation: CAISDPMRGDTQYF.

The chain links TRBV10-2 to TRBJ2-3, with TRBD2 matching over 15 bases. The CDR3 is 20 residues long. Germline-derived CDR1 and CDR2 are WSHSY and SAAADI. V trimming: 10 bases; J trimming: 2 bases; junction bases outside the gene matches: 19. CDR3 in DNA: TGCGCCAACCCGGGACTTTCCAGGACTAGCGGGGGGGATCTCACAGATACGCAGTATTTT. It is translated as CANPGLSRTSGGDLTDTQYF.

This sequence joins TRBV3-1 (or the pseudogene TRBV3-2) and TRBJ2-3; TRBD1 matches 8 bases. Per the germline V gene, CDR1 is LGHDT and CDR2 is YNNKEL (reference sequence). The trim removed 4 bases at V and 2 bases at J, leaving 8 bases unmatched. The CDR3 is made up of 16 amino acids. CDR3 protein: CASSLHRDRYTDTQYF. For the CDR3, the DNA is TGTGCCAGCAGCCTCCACCGGGACAGGTACACAGATACGCAGTATTTT.

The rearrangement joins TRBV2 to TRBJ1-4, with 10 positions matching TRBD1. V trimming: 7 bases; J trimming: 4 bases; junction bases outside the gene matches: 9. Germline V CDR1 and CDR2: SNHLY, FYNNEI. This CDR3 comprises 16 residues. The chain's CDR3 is CASTFDRGRGNEKLFF. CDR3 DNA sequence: TGTGCCAGCACTTTCGACAGGGGGCGCGGTAATGAAAAACTGTTTTTT.

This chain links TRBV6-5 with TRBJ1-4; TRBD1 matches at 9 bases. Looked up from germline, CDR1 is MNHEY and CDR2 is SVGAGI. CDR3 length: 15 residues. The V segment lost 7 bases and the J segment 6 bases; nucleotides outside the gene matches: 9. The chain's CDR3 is CASKTGGTSDEKLFF. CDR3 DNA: TGTGCCAGCAAGACAGGGGGTACATCAGATGAAAAACTGTTTTTT.

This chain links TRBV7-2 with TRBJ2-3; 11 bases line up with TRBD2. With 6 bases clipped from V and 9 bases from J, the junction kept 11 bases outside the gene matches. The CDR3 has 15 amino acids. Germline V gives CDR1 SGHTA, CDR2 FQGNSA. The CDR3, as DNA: TGTGCCAGCAGTTCCGCCGGGACTAGCGGAGGCACGCAGTATTTT. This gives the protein CASSSAGTSGGTQYF.

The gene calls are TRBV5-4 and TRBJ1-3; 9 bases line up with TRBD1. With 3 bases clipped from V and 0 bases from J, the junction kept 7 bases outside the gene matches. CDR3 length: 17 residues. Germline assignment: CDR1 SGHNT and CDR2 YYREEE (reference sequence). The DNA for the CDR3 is TGTGCCAGCAGCTCGGGGGGGACAGGGCACTCTGGAAACACCATATATTTT. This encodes CASSSGGTGHSGNTIYF.

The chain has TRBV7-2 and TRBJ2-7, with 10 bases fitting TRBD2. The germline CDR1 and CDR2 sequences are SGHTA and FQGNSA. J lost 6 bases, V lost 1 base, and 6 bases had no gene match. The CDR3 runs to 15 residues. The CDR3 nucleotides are TGTGCCAGCAGCTTAGATCCTAGCGGGAGAGGCGAGCAGTACTTC. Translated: CASSLDPSGRGEQYF.

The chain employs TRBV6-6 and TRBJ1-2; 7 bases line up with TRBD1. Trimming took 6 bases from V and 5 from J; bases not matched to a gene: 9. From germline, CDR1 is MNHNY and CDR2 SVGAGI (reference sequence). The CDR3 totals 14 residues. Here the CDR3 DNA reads TGTGCCAGCAGACCAACAGGGGTAGGATATGGCTACACCTTC. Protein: CASRPTGVGYGYTF.

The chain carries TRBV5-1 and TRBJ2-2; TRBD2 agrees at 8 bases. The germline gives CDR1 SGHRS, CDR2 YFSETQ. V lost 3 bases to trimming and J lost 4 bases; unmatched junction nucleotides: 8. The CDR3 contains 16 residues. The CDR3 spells CASSYAGTRSTGELFF. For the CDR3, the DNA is TGCGCCAGCAGCTACGCCGGGACTAGGAGCACCGGGGAGCTGTTTTTT. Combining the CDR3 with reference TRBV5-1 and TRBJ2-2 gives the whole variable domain KAGVTQTPRYLIKTRGQQVTLSCSPISGHRSVSWYQQTPGQGLQFLFEYFSETQRNKGNFPGRFSGRQFSNSRSEMNVSTLELGDSALYLCASSYAGTRSTGELFFGEGSRLTVL.

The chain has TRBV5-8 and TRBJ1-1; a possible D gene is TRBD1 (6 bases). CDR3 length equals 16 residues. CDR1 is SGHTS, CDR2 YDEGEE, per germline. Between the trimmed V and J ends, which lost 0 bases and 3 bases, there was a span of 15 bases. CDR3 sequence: CASSLGRHRADTEAFF. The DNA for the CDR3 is TGTGCCAGCAGCTTGGGCCGGCACAGGGCGGACACTGAAGCTTTCTTT.

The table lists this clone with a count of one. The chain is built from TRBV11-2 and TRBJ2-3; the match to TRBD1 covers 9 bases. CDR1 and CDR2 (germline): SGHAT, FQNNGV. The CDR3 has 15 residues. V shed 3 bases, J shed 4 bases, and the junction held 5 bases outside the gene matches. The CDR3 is CASSFGTGRSDTQYF. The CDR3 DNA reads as TGTGCCAGCAGCTTTGGGACAGGGCGGTCAGATACGCAGTATTTT.

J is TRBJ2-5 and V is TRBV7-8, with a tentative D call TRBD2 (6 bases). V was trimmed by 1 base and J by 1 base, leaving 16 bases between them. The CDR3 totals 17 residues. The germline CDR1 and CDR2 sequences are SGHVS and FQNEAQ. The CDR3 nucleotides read TGTGCCAGCAGCTTAGTTGGGAGGTCAGACCCCCAAGAGACCCAGTACTTC. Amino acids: CASSLVGRSDPQETQYF.

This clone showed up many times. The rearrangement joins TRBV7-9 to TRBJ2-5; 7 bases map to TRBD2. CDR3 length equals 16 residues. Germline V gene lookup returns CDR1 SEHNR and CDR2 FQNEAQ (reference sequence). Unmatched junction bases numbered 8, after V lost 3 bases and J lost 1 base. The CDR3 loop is CASSLTRLALQETQYF. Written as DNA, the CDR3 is TGTGCCAGCAGCTTGACCCGACTAGCTCTCCAAGAGACCCAGTACTTC.

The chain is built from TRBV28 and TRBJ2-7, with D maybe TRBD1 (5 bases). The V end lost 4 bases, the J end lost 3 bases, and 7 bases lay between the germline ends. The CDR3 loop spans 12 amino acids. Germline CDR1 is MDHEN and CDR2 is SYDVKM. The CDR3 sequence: CASSSQDYEQYF. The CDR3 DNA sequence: TGTGCCAGCAGTTCACAGGACTACGAGCAGTACTTC.